Reported below is one T cell receptor beta chain. Its antigen is still unknown. This sample stems from a study of beta chain features in type 1 diabetes. The study reverse transcribed the entire isolated RNA, so it sequenced expressed TCRB transcripts. Clones were read by immunoSEQ multiplex PCR, and TCRdb kept only the in-frame ones, dropping some. The profile shows 200,000 to 300,000 clones, around 21% of them singletons. Study-level points and caveats: Patients with type 1 diabetes carried fewer insertions and had more deletions at their VDJ junctions. Relative to healthy donors, patients appeared to have naive, central memory and Treg TCRB repertoires that were more similar. People with Type 1 diabetes carried modestly yet significantly shorter TCRB CDR3s in all four CD4+ subsets.

This CDR3 is built from 13 residues. Trimming at V came to 4 bases and at J to 6 bases, leaving 5 bases not matched to a gene. Per the germline V gene, CDR1 is SGHRS and CDR2 is YFSETQ. V usage is TRBV5-1 and J usage is TRBJ1-2; 8 bases match TRBD1. The clonotype comes from a woman aged 35 to 49 with type 1 diabetes. Sequencing was carried out using naive CD4+ T cells from blood. Here the CDR3 reads CASSRDRPNGYTF. DNA for the CDR3: TGCGCCAGCAGCCGGGACAGGCCTAATGGCTACACCTTC. Variable domain in full (rest from reference TRBV5-1 and TRBJ1-2): KAGVTQTPRYLIKTRGQQVTLSCSPISGHRSVSWYQQTPGQGLQFLFEYFSETQRNKGNFPGRFSGRQFSNSRSEMNVSTLELGDSALYLCASSRDRPNGYTFGSGTRLTVV.